This T cell receptor (beta chain) derives from a study of human T cells and chemical hapten exposure. Overall study context: The study sensitized with 2% DPC on a roughly 2 cm by roughly 2 cm patch of upper inner arm skin. General study points: Patch test score was positively correlated with the counts of PT1 expanded TCRs. The study found expanded TCRs formed significantly more large CDR3 similarity clusters than controls.

Time point in this sample: patch test 1, 2 weeks after DPC sensitization. Treatment defined: therapeutic diphenylcyclopropenone sensitization with weekly scalp DPC. Unfractionated whole blood was the source from which total RNA was extracted. In the library, unique molecular identifiers were attached to individual cDNA molecules. Each CDR3 protein is one row after TCRdb ran MiXCR on the RACE reads. The sample includes 40,000 or so distinct CDR3 sequences, 4% seen only once; the top ten take 20% to 30%. This clonotype was recorded many times. Its antigen is not known. This receptor was taken from a man aged 45-65 years with alopecia areata. Some clones in this sample may be carry-over from other donors' samples. Source: whole blood, taken in connection with sensitization to the hapten diphenylcyclopropenone (DPC).

Here the CDR3 reads CASSLARLGSRQTQYF. CDR3 bases: TGCGCCAGCAGCTTGGCGAGACTAGGATCTAGACAGACCCAGTACTTC. The chain links TRBV5-1 to TRBJ2-5, with D maybe TRBD2 (6 bases). V dropped 0 bases and J dropped 6 bases, with 18 bases sitting between them. Germline loops: CDR1 SGHRS, CDR2 YFSETQ. The CDR3 extends over 16 amino acids.